The entry that follows covers one T cell receptor beta chain sequence. The sample originates from a study of blood T cell repertoires in COVID-19. Study-wide background: The United States, Italy and Spain provided the acute and convalescent COVID-19 samples. Sources were T cells, B-cell-depleted T cells, or PBMCs; the material itself was cDNA or gDNA.

In the study's own analysis: Amplifying reference gene primers gave estimates of nucleated cell counts. Produced via immunoSEQ multiplex PCR; TCRdb's table is partial and in-frame only. V, J and clone size are taken as reported in that table, and D and trimming were inferred from the DNA itself. The sample holds fewer than 90,000 clones, 90% to 95% seen once. Sequencing was carried out using peripheral blood. This clonotype was sampled from a human donor with active COVID-19. The donor label of this sample is uncertain.

Here the CDR3 reads CALTGVETGANVLTF. CDR3 sequence (DNA): TGTGCCCTAACCGGGGTGGAAACTGGGGCCAACGTCCTGACTTTC. The chain employs TRBV21-1 and TRBJ2-6; the D segment call TRBD2 is taken from the table without a DNA check. TRBV21-1 is listed as a pseudogene. There are 15 residues in the CDR3.